The clone carrying this T cell receptor (beta chain) has at least ten counts. The antigen remains undetermined. Template material for amplifying TCR beta CDR3 regions consisted of RNA transcripts. Carried out on the TCR CDR3, a first-round RT-PCR used the HTBI primer set. TCRdb reanalysed the multiplex PCR reads using MiXCR and keeps one entry per CDR3 protein. The sample lists more than 350,000 distinct CDR3 sequences, around 15% occurring once. This entry is derived from a study of T cells in Graves' hyperthyroidism and ophthalmopathy. Findings of the study overall: A model using 13 V-J features told ophthalmopathy apart from stable hyperthyroidism.

Germline CDR1 is KGHSH and CDR2 is LQKENI. CDR3 length: 14 amino acids. The V end lost 3 bases, the J end lost 4 bases, and 10 bases lay between the germline ends. The clonotype comes from an older woman with Graves' ophthalmopathy. The sample consisted of blood. This chain links TRBV18 with TRBJ1-5; TRBD1 might be the D (5 bases). CDR3 in DNA: TGTGCCAGCTCACCCTACGACAGAAATCAGCCCCAGCATTTT. This gives the protein CASSPYDRNQPQHF.